Sequencing of this T cell receptor beta chain was carried out in a study of T cells in localized non-small cell lung cancer. General observations from the study: Those with higher blood T cell density had longer overall survival. For the top 100 tumor clones, a median about 60 also appeared in adjacent lung.

Points on this clone: As yet, its antigen is unknown.

The CDR3 runs to 15 residues. The germline V gene has CDR1 MDHEN and CDR2 SYDVKM. The J segment lost 1 base and the V segment lost 3 bases, leaving 6 bases of the junction unmatched. The repertoire was sequenced with immunoSEQ multiplex PCR; TCRdb's copy has only in-frame clones and lacks some. Among some 72,000 clones listed, 84% were seen once. This TCR was recovered from a man between 40 and 70 years old with stage I lung adenocarcinoma. The rearrangement links TRBV28 to TRBJ2-7, with TRBD1 identical over 7 bases. The source was peripheral blood, collected before any cancer treatment. As DNA, the CDR3 is TGTGCCAGCAGTTTGACAGGGCTTCAATCCTACGAGCAGTACTTC. As protein: CASSLTGLQSYEQYF.